What follows are 21 T cell receptor beta chains derived from one specimen sequenced in a study of lymphopenia after photon versus proton radiotherapy. The data were produced by immunoSEQ multiplex PCR, yet TCRdb's version contains in-frame clones alone and is incomplete. Here the sample spans around 4,200 clones, more than 60% being singletons. The material was peripheral blood, obtained from a patient treated with proton-based radiotherapy. Every receptor here comes from an elderly man with esophageal cancer.

The rearrangement joins TRBV5-1 to TRBJ1-4; no clear D. The germline gives CDR1 SGHRS, CDR2 YFSETQ. CDR3 length: 13 residues. V lost 5 bases and J 2 bases, leaving 7 bases between the germline ends. CDR3 protein: CASSRKTNEKLFF. The CDR3, as DNA: TGCGCCAGCAGTCGGAAGACTAATGAAAAACTGTTTTTT.

The rearrangement uses TRBV11-2 and TRBJ1-5, with 7 positions matching TRBD1. The CDR3 is made up of 14 amino acids. CDR1 is SGHAT and CDR2 is FQNNGV in the germline V gene. V shed 6 bases and J 8 bases; nucleotides not matched to a gene: 10. CDR3 amino acids: CASSLERGLKPQHF. In nucleotides, the CDR3 is TGTGCCAGCAGTCTAGAGAGGGGGCTGAAGCCCCAGCATTTT.

This clone was counted a single time. CDR3 protein: CASSQDARNEQFF. The CDR3 coding sequence is TGTGCCAGCAGTCAGGACGCTCGCAATGAGCAGTTCTTC. The chain uses TRBV2 and TRBJ2-1; D not certain. The CDR3 is made up of 13 amino acids. With 5 bases removed from V and 6 bases from J, the gap between germline ends came to 11 bases. The germline gives CDR1 SNHLY, CDR2 FYNNEI.

By frequency in the sample, this clone is medium-sized (0.01 to 0.1%). This rearrangement joins TRBV10-1 to TRBJ2-2; the D gene is possibly TRBD2 (5 bases). This CDR3 has 13 residues. Germline assignment: CDR1 WNHNN and CDR2 SYGVQD (reference sequence). The V and J ends lost 3 bases and 8 bases respectively, with 10 bases between them. CDR3 in DNA: TGCGCCAGCAGTGACGGAGGCGTGGGGGAGCTGTTTTTT. It codes for CASSDGGVGELFF.

The gene calls are TRBV28 and TRBJ2-7, with D maybe TRBD1 (6 bases). V lost 4 bases, J lost 2 bases, and 18 bases lay in between. This CDR3 has 16 amino acids. Germline V gives CDR1 MDHEN, CDR2 SYDVKM. This CDR3 is CASSSAAAGDTYEQYF. The CDR3 DNA reads TGTGCCAGCAGTTCGGCCGCGGCAGGGGATACCTACGAGCAGTACTTC. The variable domain in full, completed from reference TRBV28 and TRBJ2-7, reads DVKVTQSSRYLVKRTGEKVFLECVQDMDHENMFWYRQDPGLGLRLIYFSYDVKMKEKGDIPEGYSVSREKKERFSLILESASTNQTSMYLCASSSAAAGDTYEQYFGPGTRLTVT.

This clone has just a few counts. The chain has TRBV29-1 and TRBJ1-2; unclear D gene. CDR1 SQVTM and CDR2 ANQGSEA come from the germline V gene. The CDR3 is 14 residues long. V was cut by 6 bases and J by 5 bases, with 19 bases left in between. The CDR3 protein is CSVEVWAGPYGYTF. The DNA for the CDR3 is TGCAGCGTCGAGGTGTGGGCGGGTCCGTATGGCTACACCTTC.

This clone was counted once. V gene TRBV7-9 combines with J gene TRBJ2-5; maybe TRBD2 (5 bases). Trimming left V 2 bases short and J 5 bases short, with 15 bases between. The CDR3 covers 15 residues. Germline CDR1 and CDR2: SEHNR and FQNEAQ (reference sequence). CDR3 nucleotides: TGTGCCAGCAGCTTATTGTTGAGGGAGAGGGAGACCCAGTACTTC. This codes for CASSLLLRERETQYF.

This clone came up a few times. The rearrangement links TRBV25-1 to TRBJ1-5; no reliable D call. The CDR3 spans 12 residues. The V and J ends lost 3 bases and 6 bases respectively, with 6 bases between them. The germline V gene encodes CDR1 MGHDK and CDR2 SYGVNS. The CDR3 spells CASSDSGQPQHF. The CDR3 DNA is TGTGCCAGCAGTGACTCAGGTCAGCCCCAGCATTTT. The whole variable domain, filled in from reference TRBV25-1 and TRBJ1-5, reads EADIYQTPRYLVIGTGKKITLECSQTMGHDKMYWYQQDPGMELHLIHYSYGVNSTEKGDLSSESTVSRIRTEHFPLTLESARPSHTSQYLCASSDSGQPQHFGDGTRLSIL.

This clone occurred a few times. This sequence joins TRBV18 and TRBJ2-7, with D unresolved. The CDR3 totals 15 residues. Germline-derived CDR1 and CDR2 are KGHSH and LQKENI. V lost 3 bases, J lost 0 bases, and 12 bases lay in between. Written as DNA, the CDR3 is TGTGCCAGCTCACCGGCGGCCTCTTACTCCTACGAGCAGTACTTC. Its protein product is CASSPAASYSYEQYF.

The V call is TRBV6-1, the J call TRBJ1-1; TRBD1 agrees at 8 bases. V lost 6 bases and J lost 2; bases outside the gene matches: 8. The CDR3 runs 15 residues. In germline, CDR1 is MNHNS, CDR2 SASEGT. As DNA, the CDR3 is TGTGCCAGCAGGACGGTGGACAGGGCCAACACTGAAGCTTTCTTT. It specifies CASRTVDRANTEAFF.

The CDR3 nucleotides read TGTGCCAGCAGTTCTCTTCGGGCCTCCTACAATGAGCAGTTCTTC. Its protein is CASSSLRASYNEQFF. This sequence joins TRBV6-6 and TRBJ2-1; D unclear. This CDR3 is built from 15 residues. V dropped 4 bases and J dropped 0 bases, with 10 bases sitting between them. CDR1 is MNHNY and CDR2 is SVGAGI in the germline V gene (reference sequence).

This sequence joins TRBV18 and TRBJ2-1; D tentatively reads TRBD1 or TRBD2 (6 bases each). Germline CDR1 is KGHSH and CDR2 is LQKENI. V lost 0 bases to trimming and J lost 0 bases, with 12 bases between them. The CDR3 has 17 residues. The CDR3 here is CASSPPGGASSYNEQFF. The CDR3, as DNA: TGTGCCAGCTCACCACCGGGGGGCGCGAGCTCCTACAATGAGCAGTTCTTC.

The CDR3 spells CASSVAGGVGETQYF. The CDR3 region has the DNA TGTGCCAGCAGTGTAGCGGGGGGTGTTGGAGAGACCCAGTACTTC. V gene TRBV7-7 combines with J gene TRBJ2-5, with TRBD2 matching 10 bases. The CDR3 sequence is 15 residues long. CDR1 is SSHAT, CDR2 FNYEAQ, per germline (reference sequence). J gave up 4 bases and V 6 bases, and 8 bases lay outside the gene matches.

This chain connects TRBV6-6 to TRBJ2-1; D might be TRBD2 (6 bases). Germline V CDR1 and CDR2: MNHNY, SVGAGI (reference sequence). This CDR3 region has 14 residues. V was shortened by 7 bases and J by 7 bases, with 17 bases between the two germline ends. CDR3 in DNA: TGTGCCAGCACCCCACTGGAGGGAGTGAATGAGCAGTTCTTC. It is translated as CASTPLEGVNEQFF.

A note on this clone: A much larger clone is a single base away; this may be a read error. Other DNA sequences in the sample encode the same CDR3. The chain uses TRBV9 and TRBJ2-3; 8 bases map to TRBD2. Germline V gene data show CDR1 as SGDLS and CDR2 as YYNGEE. J gave up 4 bases and V 10 bases, and 20 bases lay outside the gene matches. The CDR3 loop spans 17 amino acids. The CDR3 region has the DNA TGTGCCCGCCGCGCGCTCGGGGGGGCGGGCTTAGCAGATACGCAGTATTTT. Translation: CARRALGGAGLADTQYF.

This clone was seen only once. CDR3 loop: CASSLLGREEETQYF. For the CDR3, the DNA is TGTGCCAGCAGCTTATTGGGCCGGGAAGAAGAGACCCAGTACTTC. The rearrangement links TRBV7-2 to TRBJ2-5; possible D gene TRBD2, 5 bases. The V end lost 2 bases, the J end lost 3 bases, and 13 bases lay between the germline ends. Per germline, CDR1 SGHTA and CDR2 FQGNSA. This CDR3 has 15 amino acids.

The chain links TRBV5-4 to TRBJ2-1; D unclear. V lost 4 bases, J lost 8 bases, and 19 bases lay in between. Per the germline V gene, CDR1 is SGHNT and CDR2 is YYREEE (reference sequence). The CDR3 consists of 15 residues. The CDR3 sequence: CASSPPAPRPDEQFF. CDR3 DNA: TGTGCCAGCAGCCCTCCCGCGCCCCGACCCGATGAGCAGTTCTTC.

This chain joins TRBV6-6 and TRBJ2-7; D is unclear. This CDR3 is 15 amino acids long. Per germline, CDR1 MNHNY and CDR2 SVGAGI (reference sequence). V was clipped by 2 bases and J by 0 bases, with 11 bases between them. Here the CDR3 DNA reads TGTGCCAGCAGTTACGCCGACGATAGCTCCTACGAGCAGTACTTC. Translated, it gives CASSYADDSSYEQYF.

The rearrangement uses TRBV2 and TRBJ1-4; D may be TRBD1 (5 bases). V was trimmed by 7 bases and J by 4 bases, leaving 13 bases between them. The CDR3 is 14 residues long. Germline V gene data show CDR1 as SNHLY and CDR2 as FYNNEI. The CDR3 DNA reads TGTGCCAGCAACCGCAGGGACCTTAATGAAAAACTGTTTTTT. This gives the protein CASNRRDLNEKLFF.

The chain carries TRBV4-2 and TRBJ1-2; no definite D call. The CDR3 has 15 amino acids. Trimming pared 0 bases from V and 3 bases from J, leaving 11 bases between. The germline V gene has CDR1 LGHNA and CDR2 YNFKEQ. The CDR3 loop is CASSQDRARDYGYTF. CDR3 nucleotides: TGTGCCAGCAGCCAAGATCGCGCGAGGGACTATGGCTACACCTTC.

Only a few counts were recorded for this clone. The chain links TRBV11-3 to TRBJ1-1; no reliable D call. Germline loops: CDR1 SGHNT, CDR2 YENEEA. The CDR3 is 13 amino acids. V gave up 3 bases and J gave up 1 base, with 6 bases separating them. The CDR3 DNA reads TGTGCCAGCAGCTTTAACGAGAACACTGAAGCTTTCTTT. This gives the protein CASSFNENTEAFF. Drawing the rest from reference TRBV11-3 and TRBJ1-1, the complete variable domain is EAGVVQSPRYKIIEKKQPVAFWCNPISGHNTLYWYLQNLGQGPELLIRYENEEAVDDSQLPKDRFSAERLKGVDSTLKIQPAELGDSAVYLCASSFNENTEAFFGQGTRLTVV.